A single sample gave rise to the 19 T cell receptor beta chains below, sequenced in a study of blood T cells in healthy people across ages. Combining a sample-barcoded 5' primer with a J-beta primer mix, a second PCR ran for 7 to 11 cycles. MiXCR, applied by TCRdb to the 5' RACE reads, yields one record per CDR3 protein. The sample has 600,000 to 900,000 distinct CDR3 sequences, under 30% seen once. This same sample was also taken into another study, of T cells of mothers and their children.

Sequenced material: blood. All receptors come from a boy between 10 and 17 years old in good health.

This clonotype came up a few times. The chain carries TRBV29-1 and TRBJ2-4; the D gene is possibly TRBD1 (7 bases). The CDR3 contains 15 residues. V lost 0 bases to trimming and J lost 6 bases, with 15 bases between them. Looked up from germline, CDR1 is SQVTM and CDR2 is ANQGSEA. CDR3 protein: CSVEEAQGGINIQYF. DNA for the CDR3: TGCAGCGTTGAAGAGGCTCAGGGGGGTATAAACATTCAGTACTTC. The full variable domain, rest sourced from reference TRBV29-1 and TRBJ2-4, is SAVISQKPSRDICQRGTSLTIQCQVDSQVTMMFWYRQQPGQSLTLIATANQGSEATYESGFVIDKFPISRPNLTFSTLTVSNMSPEDSSIYLCSVEEAQGGINIQYFGAGTRLSVL.

In its sample, this clonotype was seen a few times. The rearrangement links TRBV28 to TRBJ2-5, with 7 bases that match TRBD1. Trimming cost V 8 bases and J 0 bases; bases outside gene matches: 3. The CDR3 is 13 residues long. Germline V gene lookup returns CDR1 MDHEN and CDR2 SYDVKM. This chain's CDR3 is CASETGYQETQYF. For the CDR3, the DNA is TGTGCCAGCGAGACAGGGTACCAAGAGACCCAGTACTTC.

CDR3 bases: TGCAGTGCTAGGGACAGGGTATTATCCTACGAGCAGTACTTC. Protein sequence: CSARDRVLSYEQYF. V and J are TRBV20-1 and TRBJ2-7; TRBD1 agrees at 8 bases. Germline assignment: CDR1 DFQATT and CDR2 SNEGSKA (reference sequence). Trimming at V came to 3 bases and at J to 1 base, leaving 5 bases not matched to a gene. The CDR3 contains 14 residues.

At least ten counts were recorded for this clonotype. The rearrangement links TRBV29-1 to TRBJ2-1; TRBD1 might be the D (6 bases). The J call may not be correct, given that the DNA end is closer to TRBJ2-7. This CDR3 is built from 13 residues. CDR1 is SQVTM, CDR2 ANQGSEA, per germline. DNA for the CDR3: TGCAGCGCCCCGGGACAAGGGGCCTACGAGCAGTACTTC. Encoded protein: CSAPGQGAYEQYF.

In this sample, this clonotype turned up a few times. The genes are TRBV29-1 and TRBJ2-7; possibly TRBD1 or TRBD2 for D (5 bases each). The CDR3 totals 13 residues. Germline values: CDR1 SQVTM, CDR2 ANQGSEA. Trimming left V 4 bases short and J 2 bases short, with 12 bases between. DNA for the CDR3: TGCAGCGTTGTTCCGGGGACCACCTACGAGCAGTACTTC. Amino acid sequence: CSVVPGTTYEQYF.

This clonotype appeared a few times. The J gene is TRBJ2-3, the V gene TRBV2, with 9 bases fitting TRBD2. The CDR3 runs 12 residues. Per the germline V gene, CDR1 is SNHLY and CDR2 is FYNNEI. V was pared by 11 bases and J by 2 bases, with 2 bases of the junction left unmatched. In DNA form, the CDR3 reads TGTGCCTCTAGCGGGGACACAGATACGCAGTATTTT. Protein product: CASSGDTDTQYF.

V usage is TRBV15 and J usage is TRBJ2-4; D is unresolved. Deletions cut 0 bases from V and 1 base from J, with 4 bases between. The CDR3 totals 14 residues. From germline, CDR1 is LNHNV and CDR2 YYDKDF (reference sequence). The CDR3 DNA sequence: TGTGCCACCAGCAGAGACAGGGCCAAAAACATTCAGTACTTC. Encoded protein: CATSRDRAKNIQYF.

The rearrangement uses TRBV23-1 and TRBJ2-3; a possible D gene is TRBD2 (5 bases). TRBV23-1 is given ORF status, its function remaining uncertain. The CDR3 is made up of 23 amino acids. The V and J ends lost 0 bases and 6 bases respectively, with 37 bases between them. The DNA for the CDR3 is TGCGCCAGCAGTCAATCTTGTGGGGTGGGCGTGATAATTCGGCAGACACGAGGGGATACGCAGTATTTT. Its translation: CASSQSCGVGVIIRQTRGDTQYF.

This rearrangement joins TRBV2 to TRBJ2-1; 9 bases align to TRBD2. Germline CDR1 reads SNHLY; CDR2 reads FYNNEI. This CDR3 comprises 16 residues. Trimming cost V 4 bases and J 4 bases; bases outside gene matches: 8. CDR3 loop: CASSASGGWVYNEQFF. The CDR3 DNA sequence: TGTGCCAGCAGTGCCAGCGGGGGGTGGGTTTACAATGAGCAGTTCTTC.

This chain uses TRBV9 with TRBJ2-1, with D perhaps assigned TRBD1 or TRBD2 (5 bases each). The CDR3 contains 15 residues. The germline V and J ends were trimmed by 4 bases and 7 bases, with 18 bases remaining between them. Germline assignment: CDR1 SGDLS and CDR2 YYNGEE. The CDR3 reads CASSPRTRDENEQFF. CDR3 in DNA: TGTGCCAGCAGCCCCAGGACCCGGGACGAAAATGAGCAGTTCTTC.

Here the CDR3 reads CASTLQGSGDKQFF. The CDR3 nucleotides are TGCGCCAGCACCCTCCAGGGGAGCGGGGATAAGCAGTTCTTC. The J gene is TRBJ2-5, the V gene TRBV5-1; D might be TRBD2 (7 bases). With the DNA end fitting TRBJ2-1 better, the J assignment may be wrong. The germline gives CDR1 SGHRS, CDR2 YFSETQ. CDR3 size: 14 residues.

This clonotype was detected a few times. The chain employs TRBV7-6 and TRBJ2-1; D not resolved. The CDR3 is made up of 14 amino acids. CDR1 is SGHVS, CDR2 FNYEAQ, per germline. V was cut by 5 bases and J by 8 bases, with 16 bases left in between. The CDR3 nucleotides are TGTGCCAGCAGCCTACGGACGGAATACGATGAGCAGTTCTTC. It codes for CASSLRTEYDEQFF.

In this sample, this clonotype turned up many times. J is TRBJ2-7 and V is TRBV7-9; 7 nucleotides match TRBD1. Unmatched junction bases numbered 6, after V lost 8 bases and J lost 2 bases. This CDR3 is 13 amino acids long. Per the germline V gene, CDR1 is SEHNR and CDR2 is FQNEAQ (reference sequence). The CDR3 loop is CASRGQGAYEQYF. DNA of the CDR3: TGTGCCAGCCGAGGCCAGGGGGCCTACGAGCAGTACTTC.

Concerning this clonotype itself: The junction shows a germline mismatch at one end, possibly a read error. The chain links TRBV6-1 to TRBJ2-5; D might be TRBD1 or TRBD2, each matching 5 bases. CDR1 is MNHNS and CDR2 is SASEGT in the germline V gene. The CDR3 loop spans 14 amino acids. CDR3 in DNA: TGCTCCTTGGGCCGGGACGGGACCCAAGAGACCCAGTACTTC. Its translation is CSLGRDGTQETQYF.

The chain uses TRBV10-3 and TRBJ2-1; D is possibly TRBD2 (6 bases). The CDR3 spans 13 residues. Germline V gene data show CDR1 as ENHRY and CDR2 as SYGVKD. The V end lost 11 bases, the J end lost 7 bases, and 18 bases lay between the germline ends. The CDR3 DNA is TGTGCCCAGAGTGGGGGGATCTGGAATGAGCAGTTCTTC. Its protein product is CAQSGGIWNEQFF.

This clonotype was found a few times. The CDR3 loop reads CASLLGSPRNEQFF. The CDR3 DNA reads TGTGCCAGCCTACTAGGGAGTCCCAGGAATGAGCAGTTCTTC. This sequence joins TRBV12-3 or TRBV12-4 and TRBJ2-1, with a weak D call TRBD2 (5 bases). Between the trimmed V and J ends, which lost 8 bases and 7 bases, there was a span of 18 bases. This CDR3 comprises 14 residues.

A few counts support this clonotype. The V and J genes are TRBV6-6 and TRBJ1-4; D is uncertain. The CDR3 contains 13 residues. Germline V gives CDR1 MNHNY, CDR2 SVGAGI (reference sequence). Trimming stripped 6 bases from V and 3 bases from J, with 8 bases between. The CDR3 region is CASREQPNEKLFF. Written as DNA, the CDR3 is TGTGCCAGCAGGGAACAGCCTAATGAAAAACTGTTTTTT.

The CDR3 loop reads CASSSSSGASYEQYF. Here the CDR3 DNA reads TGTGCCAGCAGTTCCAGTAGCGGGGCCTCCTACGAGCAGTACTTC. The gene calls are TRBV12-3 or TRBV12-4 and TRBJ2-7, with 8 bases that match TRBD2. There are 15 residues in the CDR3. With 4 bases clipped from V and 0 bases from J, the junction kept 5 bases outside the gene matches.

The rearrangement uses TRBV6-5 and TRBJ2-5; TRBD2 matches 7 bases. Germline lookup yields CDR1 MNHEY and CDR2 SVGAGI. Trimming at V came to 7 bases and at J to 5 bases, leaving 10 bases not matched to a gene. The CDR3 extends over 14 amino acids. The DNA for the CDR3 is TGTGCCAGCAATCGCGGCGGGAGTATGGAGACCCAGTACTTC. Protein sequence: CASNRGGSMETQYF.